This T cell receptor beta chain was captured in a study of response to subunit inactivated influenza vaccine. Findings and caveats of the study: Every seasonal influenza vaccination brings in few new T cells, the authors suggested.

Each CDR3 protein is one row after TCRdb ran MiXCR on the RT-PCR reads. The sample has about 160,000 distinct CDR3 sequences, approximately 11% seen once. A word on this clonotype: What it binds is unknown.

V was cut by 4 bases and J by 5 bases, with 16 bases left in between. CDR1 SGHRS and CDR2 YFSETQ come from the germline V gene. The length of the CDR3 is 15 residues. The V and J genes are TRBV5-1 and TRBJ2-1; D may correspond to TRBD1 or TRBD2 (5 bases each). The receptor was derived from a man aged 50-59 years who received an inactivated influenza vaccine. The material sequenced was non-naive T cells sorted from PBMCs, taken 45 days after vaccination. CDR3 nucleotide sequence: TGCGCCAGCAGCCCCCGTGAGGGACCCCACAATGAGCAGTTCTTC. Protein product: CASSPREGPHNEQFF.